These 27 T cell receptor beta chains share one sample of origin, sequenced in a study of cytomegalovirus exposure and HLA in healthy donors. The study ran its PCR with 60 Vbeta and 13 Jbeta primers. Assay used: immunoSEQ multiplex PCR; TCRdb lists only in-frame clones, some missing. The sample gives approximately 150,000 clones, approximately 86% of which show up once; 0.45% to 0.55% is in the top ten. Sample: PBMCs. These receptors were collected from a woman aged 40 to 55 in good health and CMV-seronegative.

The chain recombines TRBV30 with TRBJ2-2, with no clear D. Germline CDR1 GTSNPN, CDR2 SVGIG (reference sequence). Trimming left V 2 bases short and J 7 bases short, with 8 bases between. CDR3 length equals 12 residues. CDR3 loop: CAWSRHLGELFF. As DNA, the CDR3 is TGTGCCTGGAGTAGACACCTCGGGGAGCTGTTTTTT.

In this sample, this clone turned up once. This chain links TRBV13 with TRBJ2-5, with D possibly matching TRBD1 (6 bases). Germline assignment: CDR1 PRHDT and CDR2 FYEKMQ (reference sequence). V shed 3 bases and J shed 9 bases, with 17 bases lying between them. CDR3 size: 14 residues. The CDR3 DNA reads TGTGCCAGCAGCTTGGGGCAGGGGTTAGTTTCCCAGTACTTC. Translated: CASSLGQGLVSQYF.

The V call is TRBV6-6, the J call TRBJ2-1; 10 bases fit TRBD1. The trim removed 5 bases at V and 10 bases at J, leaving 8 bases unmatched. The CDR3 is made up of 14 amino acids. In germline, CDR1 is MNHNY, CDR2 SVGAGI (reference sequence). This chain's CDR3 is CASSRQGAQGEQFF. CDR3 DNA sequence: TGTGCCAGCAGTCGACAGGGGGCGCAGGGGGAGCAGTTCTTC.

The J gene is TRBJ2-4, the V gene TRBV23-1; TRBD1 matches at 8 bases. TRBV23-1 is labeled an ORF, and its function is uncertain. V shed 11 bases, J shed 3 bases, and the junction held 9 bases outside the gene matches. This CDR3 is built from 14 residues. The CDR3 DNA reads TGCGCCGGAAAGGACAGGGCTGGCAAAAACATTCAGTACTTC. Translated: CAGKDRAGKNIQYF.

The chain couples TRBV7-3 to TRBJ2-3; 11 bases agree with TRBD2. Germline CDR1 and CDR2: SGHTA and FQGTGA. The CDR3 is 16 amino acids. V lost 6 bases to trimming and J lost 6 bases; unmatched junction nucleotides: 11. DNA of the CDR3: TGTGCCAGCAGTTCCGGGACTAGCGGATACACGGATACGCAGTATTTT. Amino acid sequence: CASSSGTSGYTDTQYF.

This rearrangement joins TRBV7-6 to TRBJ2-7, with D possibly matching TRBD2 (5 bases). V dropped 4 bases and J dropped 1 base, with 17 bases sitting between them. CDR3 length: 16 amino acids. Germline V gene data show CDR1 as SGHVS and CDR2 as FNYEAQ. The CDR3 reads CASSSNSRTESYEQYF. CDR3 nucleotides: TGTGCCAGCAGCTCCAATAGTCGGACTGAGTCCTACGAGCAGTACTTC.

The chain employs TRBV19 and TRBJ1-1; 11 bases line up with TRBD1. From germline, CDR1 is LNHDA and CDR2 SQIVND (reference sequence). The V gene end was trimmed by 5 bases and the J gene end by 4 bases; junction bases not matched to a gene: 9. The CDR3 has 16 residues. Here the CDR3 DNA reads TGTGCCAGTAGTGCTGGGACAGGGGGTCAGGGCACTGAAGCTTTCTTT. It translates to CASSAGTGGQGTEAFF. The whole variable domain, filled in from reference TRBV19 and TRBJ1-1, reads DGGITQSPKYLFRKEGQNVTLSCEQNLNHDAMYWYRQDPGQGLRLIYYSQIVNDFQKGDIAEGYSVSREKKESFPLTVTSAQKNPTAFYLCASSAGTGGQGTEAFFGQGTRLTVV.

The chain combines TRBV19 with TRBJ1-2; perhaps TRBD1 as D (6 bases). Germline CDR1 LNHDA, CDR2 SQIVND (reference sequence). The CDR3 length is 16 residues. V lost 3 bases and J lost 4, with 18 bases in between. CDR3 nucleotide sequence: TGTGCCAGTAGTATGGGAATAATCGACAGGTCCTATGGCTACACCTTC. It translates to CASSMGIIDRSYGYTF.

In DNA form, the CDR3 reads TGCGCCAGCAGCTTGGTGGGGGGACTAGCGGGAGGGGATGAGCAGTTCTTC. Amino acids: CASSLVGGLAGGDEQFF. The chain is built from TRBV5-1 and TRBJ2-1, with 16 bases lining up with TRBD2. The V and J ends lost 0 bases and 8 bases, in that order; junction bases with no gene match: 5. Per germline, CDR1 SGHRS and CDR2 YFSETQ. This CDR3 has 17 amino acids.

For this clone: An end of the junction differs from the germline gene, which may be a read error. The chain uses TRBV5-4 and TRBJ2-7, with 13 bases aligning to TRBD2. Germline V gene data show CDR1 as SGHNT and CDR2 as YYREEE (reference sequence). This CDR3 is built from 16 residues. The CDR3 region is CASSLGLAGFPYEQYF. DNA for the CDR3: TGTGCCAGCAGTTTGGGACTAGCGGGATTTCCCTACGAGCAGTACTTC.

About this clone itself: Relative to the germline gene, one junction end is altered; a read error may explain this. The CDR3 spells CSSSLAGVGGNTEAFF. DNA of the CDR3: TGTTCCAGCAGCTTAGCCGGAGTAGGCGGAAACACTGAAGCTTTCTTT. This sequence joins TRBV7-9 and TRBJ1-1; no reliable D call. Germline CDR1 reads SEHNR; CDR2 reads FQNEAQ (reference sequence). The CDR3 covers 16 residues.

This chain connects TRBV7-8 to TRBJ1-6, with 7 nucleotides matching TRBD1. CDR3 length: 14 residues. Germline CDR1 and CDR2: SGHVS and FQNEAQ. V dropped 4 bases and J dropped 9; count of bases not matched to a gene: 6. CDR3: CASSSGQRGSPLHF. CDR3 nucleotide sequence: TGTGCCAGCAGCTCGGGACAGCGCGGTTCACCCCTCCACTTT.

There are a few counts of this clone. This chain links TRBV4-1 with TRBJ2-7, with D perhaps TRBD2 (5 bases). CDR3 length equals 14 residues. Germline values: CDR1 MGHRA, CDR2 YSYEKL. Trimming left V 4 bases short and J 4 bases short, with 14 bases between. The CDR3 nucleotides are TGCGCCAGCAGCCTTGGAGCAGGAGGATACGAGCAGTACTTC. This sequence encodes CASSLGAGGYEQYF.

CDR3 protein: CASSLPGLAGENTGELFF. CDR3 in DNA: TGTGCCAGCAGTTTGCCGGGACTAGCGGGGGAGAACACCGGGGAGCTGTTTTTT. J is TRBJ2-2 and V is TRBV28, with 14 bases identical to TRBD2. Germline V gene sequence: CDR1 MDHEN, CDR2 SYDVKM. The CDR3 runs 18 residues. The trim removed 3 bases at V and 1 base at J, leaving 4 bases unmatched.

This clone has a handful of counts. V and J are TRBV11-3 and TRBJ2-1; D unclear. Trimming shortened V by 2 bases and J by 5 bases, and 7 bases separated the two germline ends. CDR1 is SGHNT and CDR2 is YENEEA in the germline V gene. CDR3 length: 13 amino acids. The DNA for the CDR3 is TGTGCCAGCAGCTTATTACTCGACAATGAGCAGTTCTTC. This translates into CASSLLLDNEQFF.

V is TRBV19 and J is TRBJ2-4, with D tentatively TRBD2 (5 bases). Germline values: CDR1 LNHDA, CDR2 SQIVND (reference sequence). The germline V and J ends were trimmed by 5 bases and 3 bases, with 14 bases remaining between them. This CDR3 has 15 amino acids. The CDR3 region is CASSGLAAGKNIQYF. In DNA, the CDR3 is TGTGCCAGTAGTGGTTTGGCGGCGGGCAAAAACATTCAGTACTTC.

This chain uses TRBV27 with TRBJ1-2; a possible D gene is TRBD1 (5 bases). Per germline, CDR1 MNHEY and CDR2 SMNVEV (reference sequence). Trimming pared 8 bases from V and 3 bases from J, leaving 13 bases between. The CDR3 sequence is 13 residues long. CDR3 DNA sequence: TGTGCCAGCGCCACGACAGAAGACTATGGCTACACCTTC. The encoded protein is CASATTEDYGYTF.

The chain links TRBV10-3 to TRBJ1-2, with 10 positions matching TRBD1. Per germline, CDR1 ENHRY and CDR2 SYGVKD. J was trimmed by 8 bases and V by 6 bases; bases with no gene match: 12. The CDR3 totals 15 residues. The CDR3 is CAIRNRQGASQGYTF. DNA of the CDR3: TGTGCCATCAGGAATCGACAGGGGGCATCTCAAGGCTACACCTTC.

The chain employs TRBV30 and TRBJ2-7; D is unresolved. Per germline, CDR1 GTSNPN and CDR2 SVGIG (reference sequence). This CDR3 spans 11 amino acids. Trimming took 1 base from V and 7 from J, leaving 8 bases between them. The CDR3 is CAWSAQIEQYF. The CDR3 DNA follows: TGTGCCTGGAGTGCCCAGATTGAGCAGTACTTC.

The rearrangement uses TRBV11-2 and TRBJ2-5; 7 bases line up with TRBD1. The J call may be in error: the DNA end matches TRBJ2-7 better. Germline CDR1 reads SGHAT; CDR2 reads FQNNGV. CDR3 length equals 17 residues. In nucleotides, the CDR3 is TGTGCCAGCAGCTTAGCTCCAATCCGGACAGGCGCCTACGAGCAGTACTTC. It is translated as CASSLAPIRTGAYEQYF.

The chain has TRBV18 and TRBJ2-5; D might be TRBD1 (5 bases). The V gene lost 3 bases and the J gene lost 4 bases, with 9 bases spanning the gap. Germline V CDR1 and CDR2: KGHSH, LQKENI. The CDR3 is 13 residues long. The CDR3 is CASSPGARETQYF. CDR3 coding DNA: TGTGCCAGCTCACCTGGGGCCCGAGAGACCCAGTACTTC.

The chain recombines TRBV7-2 with TRBJ1-2; D is possibly TRBD1 (5 bases). The V gene's germline CDR1 is SGHTA and CDR2 FQGNSA. CDR3 size: 16 residues. Trimming removed 1 base from V and 4 bases from J, with 16 bases in between. The CDR3 spells CASSLEAPRAFYGYTF. As DNA, the CDR3 is TGTGCCAGCAGCTTAGAAGCTCCCAGGGCCTTCTATGGCTACACCTTC.

The chain recombines TRBV5-4 with TRBJ2-7, with D uncertain. Germline CDR1 reads SGHNT; CDR2 reads YYREEE (reference sequence). CDR3 length equals 13 residues. The germline V and J ends were trimmed by 1 base and 1 base, with 6 bases remaining between them. CDR3 coding DNA: TGTGCCAGCAGCTTGCCGAGTTCCTACGAGCAGTACTTC. This gives the protein CASSLPSSYEQYF.

The rearrangement uses TRBV6-6 and TRBJ1-4; TRBD1 aligns across 7 bases. V lost 2 bases and J lost 8; bases outside the gene matches: 8. Germline values: CDR1 MNHNY, CDR2 SVGAGI (reference sequence). The CDR3 spans 15 residues. CDR3 region: CASSYDQGGSEKLFF. The CDR3 DNA reads TGTGCCAGCAGTTACGATCAGGGGGGCTCGGAAAAACTGTTTTTT.

The chain recombines TRBV7-8 with TRBJ1-3; tentative D call: TRBD1 (5 bases). The CDR3 spans 16 residues. Per the germline V gene, CDR1 is SGHVS and CDR2 is FQNEAQ. V was pared by 5 bases and J by 0 bases, with 14 bases between. Here the CDR3 reads CASSVKQVNSGNTIYF. The CDR3 DNA reads as TGTGCCAGCAGCGTTAAACAGGTTAACTCTGGAAACACCATATATTTT.

The chain has TRBV2 and TRBJ1-5; possible D gene TRBD1, 6 bases. The length of the CDR3 is 14 residues. CDR1 is SNHLY and CDR2 is FYNNEI in the germline V gene. Trimming pared 7 bases from V and 3 bases from J, leaving 13 bases between. CDR3: CASKLQGPNQPQHF. The CDR3 DNA follows: TGTGCCAGCAAATTACAGGGCCCCAATCAGCCCCAGCATTTT.

The rearrangement joins TRBV11-3 to TRBJ2-7; tentatively, D is TRBD2 (5 bases). V lost 1 base and J lost 4, with 5 bases in between. Germline CDR1 is SGHNT and CDR2 is YENEEA. This CDR3 spans 12 amino acids. The CDR3 region is CASSLAGYEQYF. The CDR3 DNA follows: TGTGCCAGCAGCTTAGCGGGGTACGAGCAGTACTTC.